This T cell receptor (beta chain) was retrieved from a study of T-cell memory formation after mild COVID-19. MiXCR, applied by TCRdb to the 5' RACE reads, yields one record per CDR3 protein. The sample has 400,000 or so distinct CDR3 sequences, about 19% seen once; the top ten hold roughly 8.4%. This CDR3 is 15 amino acids long. CDR1 SGHRS and CDR2 YFSETQ come from the germline V gene. The J segment lost 7 bases and the V segment lost 3 bases, leaving 4 bases of the junction unmatched. Sequencing was done on a sample of PBMCs or a T cell subset sorted from them (not recorded which). This clonotype originated in an adult woman who had mild COVID-19 (a few samples of this study predate the infection). Cell type and time point are not known. The V call is TRBV5-1, the J call TRBJ2-5, with 15 bases lining up with TRBD2. Here the CDR3 DNA reads TGCGCCAGCAGCTCCGGGACTAGCGGGGGGAGGACCCAGTACTTC. As protein: CASSSGTSGGRTQYF. The full variable domain, rest sourced from reference TRBV5-1 and TRBJ2-5, is KAGVTQTPRYLIKTRGQQVTLSCSPISGHRSVSWYQQTPGQGLQFLFEYFSETQRNKGNFPGRFSGRQFSNSRSEMNVSTLELGDSALYLCASSSGTSGGRTQYFGPGTRLLVL.